This T cell receptor (beta chain) was recorded in a study of T cell responses to AZD1222 COVID-19 vaccine. Overall study context: Second-dose recipients at about 4 or about 12 weeks were treated as one pooled group.

Only in-frame clones appear in the TCRdb table, and some are missing; sequencing was by immunoSEQ multiplex PCR. The table shows 60,000 to 75,000 clones, with 80% to 90% occurring only once. The V gene's germline CDR1 is LNHDA and CDR2 SQIVND (reference sequence). This CDR3 contains 16 residues. The trim removed 6 bases at V and 0 bases at J, leaving 8 bases unmatched. Points from the study as a whole: Clonal diversity may have been underestimated, and the donors were mostly white British, with more females than males. Only a handful of AZD1222 recipients were seropositive at baseline. Two AZD1222 administrations were followed by greater Spike-specific TCR breadth and depth.

With respect to this clone: Its antigen remains unknown.

The clonotype comes from an adult in good health. This sequence joins TRBV19 and TRBJ1-3; 7 nucleotides align to TRBD1. The source was peripheral blood, collected on day 0 of AZD1222 vaccination. The chain's CDR3 is CASSPRTGGSGNTIYF. The CDR3 bases are TGTGCCAGTAGCCCCCGGACAGGAGGCTCTGGAAACACCATATATTTT.